This TCR beta chain is from a study of blood T cell repertoires in COVID-19. Study-level background: Acute and convalescent COVID-19 samples came from the United States, Italy and Spain. T cells, B-cell-depleted T cells, or PBMCs provided the cDNA or gDNA that served as material.

Generated by immunoSEQ multiplex PCR, the TCRdb table keeps only in-frame clones and is missing some. The sample consists of about 49,000 clones, around 82% of them appearing once. This CDR3 has 14 residues. Germline values: CDR1 SGDLS, CDR2 YYNGEE. The germline V and J ends were trimmed by 0 bases and 7 bases, with 8 bases remaining between them. The V gene is TRBV9, the J gene TRBJ1-6; D is unclear. Sequencing was carried out using peripheral blood. This TCR came from a human donor in a cohort sampled during active COVID-19. In DNA, the CDR3 is TGTGCCAGCAGCGTAGACCCAGCGAATTCACCCCTCCACTTT. It encodes CASSVDPANSPLHF.